This TCR beta chain stems from a study of response to subunit inactivated influenza vaccine. TCRdb recomputed calls from the RT-PCR reads with MiXCR, one row per CDR3 protein. The table has more than 550,000 distinct CDR3 sequences, approximately 10% seen once. This clonotype was counted only a few times. From germline, CDR1 is SGHRS and CDR2 YFSETQ. V lost 0 bases and J 4 bases, leaving 8 bases between the germline ends. The CDR3 covers 14 residues. This sample was also put to use in a study of T cells expressing NK-cell markers. As that report states: The authors generated TCR beta cDNA through 5'RACE template switching with UMIs.

The chain couples TRBV5-1 to TRBJ1-5; no firm D call. The TCR was taken from a man aged 45 to 65 who received an inactivated influenza vaccine. This specimen consisted of PBMCs from blood, obtained on the day of vaccination. CDR3 bases: TGCGCCAGCAGCTTGGAGTCGCGGAATCAGCCCCAGCATTTT. It codes for CASSLESRNQPQHF.